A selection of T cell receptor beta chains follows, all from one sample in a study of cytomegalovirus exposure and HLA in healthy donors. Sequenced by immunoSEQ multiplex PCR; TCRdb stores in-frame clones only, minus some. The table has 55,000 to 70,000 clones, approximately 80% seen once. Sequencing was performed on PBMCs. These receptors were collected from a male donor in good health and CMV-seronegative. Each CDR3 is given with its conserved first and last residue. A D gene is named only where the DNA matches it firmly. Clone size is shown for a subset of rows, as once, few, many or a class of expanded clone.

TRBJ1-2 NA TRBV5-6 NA TGTGCCAGCAGCTTGGTGGGGGCTAAGGTCTATGGCTACACCTTC CASSLVGAKVYGYTF
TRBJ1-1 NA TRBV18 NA TGTGCCAGCTCACCAGGGGGCGTTGAAGCTTTCTTT CASSPGGVEAFF
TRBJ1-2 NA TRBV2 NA TGTGCCAGCAGTGAAGGTCAGTTCTATGGCTACACCTTC CASSEGQFYGYTF
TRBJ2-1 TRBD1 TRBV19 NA TGTGCCAGTACGCCGAGACAGGGGGCAGTCAATGAGCAGTTCTTC CASTPRQGAVNEQFF
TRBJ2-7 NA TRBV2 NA TGTGCCAGCGGACGCCTACAGGGATCCTACGAGCAGTACTTC CASGRLQGSYEQYF
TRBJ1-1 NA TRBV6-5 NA TGTGCCAGCAGTTACTCGAGGGGGGGGAACACTGAAGCTTTCTTT CASSYSRGGNTEAFF
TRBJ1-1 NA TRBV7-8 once TGTGCCAGCAGCCCGAGATCGGACACTGAAGCTTTCTTT CASSPRSDTEAFF
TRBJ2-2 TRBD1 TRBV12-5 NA TGTGCTAGTGGACCCGGGACAGGGGGCTCCGCGAACACCGGGGAGCTGTTTTTT CASGPGTGGSANTGELFF
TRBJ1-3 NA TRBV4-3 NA TGCGCCAGCAGCCGCCAGGCGAGCTCTGGAAACACCATATATTTT CASSRQASSGNTIYF
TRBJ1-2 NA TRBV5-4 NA TGTGCCAGCAGCACGGAGCAGTATACGGGTGGCTACACCTTC CASSTEQYTGGYTF
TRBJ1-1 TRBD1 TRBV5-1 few TGCGCCAGCAGCCGGGACAGGGACGAATCAGCTTTCTTT CASSRDRDESAFF
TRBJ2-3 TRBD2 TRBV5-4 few TGTGCCAGCAGCCCCGGGACTAGCGGGGTCGCAGATACGCAGTATTTT CASSPGTSGVADTQYF
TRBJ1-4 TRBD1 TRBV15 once TGTGCCACCAGCAGAGACAGGGGGCAGGGTGAAAAACTGTTTTTT CATSRDRGQGEKLFF
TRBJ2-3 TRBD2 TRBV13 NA TGTGCCAGCAGCTTAGTGGTCCTAGCGGGGTTCACAGATACGCAGTATTTT CASSLVVLAGFTDTQYF
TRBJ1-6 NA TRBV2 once TGTGCAGATTCGCAACACGGGTCAAATTCACCCCTCCACTTT CADSQHGSNSPLHF
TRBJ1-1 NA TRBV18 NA TGTGCCAGCTCGCCTTCAATGATCGGGAGCCAAGTTTTGAACACTGAAGCTTTCTTT CASSPSMIGSQVLNTEAFF
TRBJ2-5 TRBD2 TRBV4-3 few TGCGCCAGCAGCCCGCAAACCGGGACTAGCGGGGGGGCAGAGACCCAGTACTTC CASSPQTGTSGGAETQYF
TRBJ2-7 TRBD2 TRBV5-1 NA TGCGCCTCCAAAGGGTCTAGCGGGGGGGCCCGGGGCGAGCAGTACTTC CASKGSSGGARGEQYF
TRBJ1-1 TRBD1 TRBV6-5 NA TGTGCCAGCAGACAGGGGGGTGTACCTGAAGCTTTCTTT CASRQGGVPEAFF
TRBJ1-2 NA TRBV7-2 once TGTGCCAGCAGCCAAGGCCCGGGGAGCTATGGCTACACCTTC CASSQGPGSYGYTF
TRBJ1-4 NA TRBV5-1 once TGCGCCAGCAGCTTGGGACAGTATAATGAAAAACTGTTTTTT CASSLGQYNEKLFF
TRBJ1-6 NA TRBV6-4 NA TGTGCCAGCAGTGACTCTCGCCCTAACTCCTATAATTCACCCCTCCACTTT CASSDSRPNSYNSPLHF
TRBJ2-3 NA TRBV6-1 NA TGTGCCAGCAGTGAGCGGCCCTTTCCAGATACGCAGTATTTT CASSERPFPDTQYF
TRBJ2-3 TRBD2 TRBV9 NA TGTGCCAGCAGCGTAGGAGCGGGGGGTGATACGCAGTATTTT CASSVGAGGDTQYF
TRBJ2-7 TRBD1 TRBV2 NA TGTGCCAGCAGTGGTTGGCAGGGGGCAAACGAGCAGTACTTC CASSGWQGANEQYF
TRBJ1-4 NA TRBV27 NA TGTGCCAGCAGTTTATTAGGGGGAACTAATGAAAAACTGTTTTTT CASSLLGGTNEKLFF
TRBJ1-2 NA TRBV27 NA TGTGCCAGCAGCCTTGACTTAGGCTATGGCTACACCTTC CASSLDLGYGYTF
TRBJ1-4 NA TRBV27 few TGTGCCAGCAGCCGCTGGGGCGAAAAACTGTTTTTT CASSRWGEKLFF
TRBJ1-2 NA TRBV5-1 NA TGCGCCAGCAGCTTGGCATCGACTGAACATCGCTATGGCTACACCTTC CASSLASTEHRYGYTF
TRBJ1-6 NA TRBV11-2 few TGTGCCAGCAGCTTAGTGGCAGGGAATAATTCACCCCTCCACTTT CASSLVAGNNSPLHF
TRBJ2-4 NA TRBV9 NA TGTGCCAGCAGCCTCTACCCTGGAAACATTCAGTACTTC CASSLYPGNIQYF